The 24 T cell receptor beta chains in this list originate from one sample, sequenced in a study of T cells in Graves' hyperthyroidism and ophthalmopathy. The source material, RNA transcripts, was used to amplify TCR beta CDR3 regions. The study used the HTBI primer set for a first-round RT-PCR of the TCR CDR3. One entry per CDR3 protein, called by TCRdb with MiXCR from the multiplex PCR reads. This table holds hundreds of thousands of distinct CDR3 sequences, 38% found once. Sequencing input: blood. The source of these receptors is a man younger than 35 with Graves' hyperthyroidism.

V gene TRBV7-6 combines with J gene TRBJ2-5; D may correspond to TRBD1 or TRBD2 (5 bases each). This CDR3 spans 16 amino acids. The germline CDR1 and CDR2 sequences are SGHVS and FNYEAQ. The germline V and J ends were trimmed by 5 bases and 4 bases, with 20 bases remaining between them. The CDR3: CASSTPPQAGGETQYF. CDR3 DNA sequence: TGTGCCAGCAGCACCCCTCCACAGGCTGGGGGAGAGACCCAGTACTTC.

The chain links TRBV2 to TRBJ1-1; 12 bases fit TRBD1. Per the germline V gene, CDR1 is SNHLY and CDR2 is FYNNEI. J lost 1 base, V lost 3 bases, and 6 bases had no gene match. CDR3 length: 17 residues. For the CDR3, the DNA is TGTGCCAGCAGTGATACGGGGACAGGGGGCAAGAACACTGAAGCTTTCTTT. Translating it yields CASSDTGTGGKNTEAFF. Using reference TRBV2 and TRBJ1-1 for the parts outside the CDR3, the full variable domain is EPEVTQTPSHQVTQMGQEVILRCVPISNHLYFYWYRQILGQKVEFLVSFYNNEISEKSEIFDDQFSVERPDGSNFTLKIRSTKLEDSAMYFCASSDTGTGGKNTEAFFGQGTRLTVV.

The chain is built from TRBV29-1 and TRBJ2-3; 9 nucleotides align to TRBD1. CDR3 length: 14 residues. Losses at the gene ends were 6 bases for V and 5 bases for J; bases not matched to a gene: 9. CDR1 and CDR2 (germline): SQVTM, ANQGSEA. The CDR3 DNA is TGCAGCGTACCCGAAGGACAGGGGAAAGATACGCAGTATTTT. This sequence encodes CSVPEGQGKDTQYF.

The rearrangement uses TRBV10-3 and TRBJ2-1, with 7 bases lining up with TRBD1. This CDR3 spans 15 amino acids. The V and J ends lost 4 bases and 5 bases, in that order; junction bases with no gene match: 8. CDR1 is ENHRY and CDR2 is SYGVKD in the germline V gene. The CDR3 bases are TGTGCCATCAGTGGGGGGACAGTCGTCCACAATGAGCAGTTCTTC. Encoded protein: CAISGGTVVHNEQFF.

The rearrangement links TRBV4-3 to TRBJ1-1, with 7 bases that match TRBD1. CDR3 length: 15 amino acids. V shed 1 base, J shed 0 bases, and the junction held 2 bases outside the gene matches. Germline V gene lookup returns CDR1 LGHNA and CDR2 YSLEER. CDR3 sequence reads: CASSQVDRVNTEAFF. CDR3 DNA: TGCGCCAGCAGCCAAGTCGACAGGGTGAACACTGAAGCTTTCTTT.

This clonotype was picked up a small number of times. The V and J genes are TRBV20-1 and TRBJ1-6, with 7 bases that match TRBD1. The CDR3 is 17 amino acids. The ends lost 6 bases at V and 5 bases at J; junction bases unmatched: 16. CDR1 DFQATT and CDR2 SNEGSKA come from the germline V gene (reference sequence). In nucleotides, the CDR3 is TGCAGTGCCGAACCCCTCGCCGGGACAGAAGATAATTCACCCCTCCACTTT. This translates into CSAEPLAGTEDNSPLHF.

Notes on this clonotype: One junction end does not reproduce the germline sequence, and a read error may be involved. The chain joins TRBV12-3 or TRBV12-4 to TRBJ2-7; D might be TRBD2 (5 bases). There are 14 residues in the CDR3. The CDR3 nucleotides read TGTACCAGCAGCTTTAACCGGGACTCCTACGAGCAGTACTTC. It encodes CTSSFNRDSYEQYF.

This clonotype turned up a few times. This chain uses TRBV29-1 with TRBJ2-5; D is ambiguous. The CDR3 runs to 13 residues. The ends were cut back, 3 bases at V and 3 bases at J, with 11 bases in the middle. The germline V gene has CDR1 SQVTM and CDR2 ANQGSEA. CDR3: CSVDGRVKETQYF. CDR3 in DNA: TGCAGCGTTGATGGTAGAGTGAAAGAGACCCAGTACTTC.

The CDR3 sequence is CSAADSDYGYTF. The CDR3 DNA follows: TGCAGTGCCGCCGACAGCGACTATGGCTACACCTTC. The J gene is TRBJ1-2, the V gene TRBV20-1, with D maybe TRBD1 (5 bases). Germline V CDR1 and CDR2: DFQATT, SNEGSKA (reference sequence). The CDR3 loop spans 12 amino acids. Trimming cost V 6 bases and J 3 bases, with 11 bases left between them.

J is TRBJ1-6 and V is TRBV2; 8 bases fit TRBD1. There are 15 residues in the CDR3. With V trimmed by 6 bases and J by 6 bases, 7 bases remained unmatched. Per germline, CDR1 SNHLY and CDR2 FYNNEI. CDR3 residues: CASRTDRGGNSPLHF. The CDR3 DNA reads TGTGCCAGCAGGACTGACAGGGGCGGTAATTCACCCCTCCACTTT.

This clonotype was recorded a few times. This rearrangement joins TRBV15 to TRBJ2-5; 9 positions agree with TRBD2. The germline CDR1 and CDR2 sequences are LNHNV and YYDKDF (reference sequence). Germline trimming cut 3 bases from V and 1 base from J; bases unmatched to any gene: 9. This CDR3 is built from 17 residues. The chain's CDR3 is CATSRTRSGRTQETQYF. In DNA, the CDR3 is TGTGCCACCAGCAGGACTAGGAGCGGGAGGACCCAAGAGACCCAGTACTTC.

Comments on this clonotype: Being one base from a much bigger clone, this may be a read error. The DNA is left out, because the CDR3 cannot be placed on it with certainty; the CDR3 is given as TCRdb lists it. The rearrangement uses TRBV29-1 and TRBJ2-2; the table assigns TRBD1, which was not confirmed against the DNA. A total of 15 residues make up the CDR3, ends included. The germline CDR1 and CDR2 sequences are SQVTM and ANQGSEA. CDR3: CSVVGGGAHTGELSF.

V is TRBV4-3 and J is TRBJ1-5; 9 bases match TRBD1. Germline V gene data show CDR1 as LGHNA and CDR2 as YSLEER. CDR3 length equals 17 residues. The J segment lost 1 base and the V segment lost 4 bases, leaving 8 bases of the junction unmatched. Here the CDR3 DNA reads TGCGCCAGCAGCCCCCACGCGGACAGGGGAAGCAATCAGCCCCAGCATTTT. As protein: CASSPHADRGSNQPQHF.

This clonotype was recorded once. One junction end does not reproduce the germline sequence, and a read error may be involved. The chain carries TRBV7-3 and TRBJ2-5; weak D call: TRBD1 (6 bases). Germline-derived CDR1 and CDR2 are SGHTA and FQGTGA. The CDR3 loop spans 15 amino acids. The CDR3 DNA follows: TGTGCCAGCAGCCCCGGGGTACAGGGACAAGGGACCCAGTACTTC. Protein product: CASSPGVQGQGTQYF.

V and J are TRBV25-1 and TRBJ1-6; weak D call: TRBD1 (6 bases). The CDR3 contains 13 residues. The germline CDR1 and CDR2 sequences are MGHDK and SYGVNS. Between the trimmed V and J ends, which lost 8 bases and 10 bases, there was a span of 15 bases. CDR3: CASHLTQGSPLHF. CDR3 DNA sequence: TGTGCCAGCCACCTAACACAGGGATCACCCCTCCACTTT.

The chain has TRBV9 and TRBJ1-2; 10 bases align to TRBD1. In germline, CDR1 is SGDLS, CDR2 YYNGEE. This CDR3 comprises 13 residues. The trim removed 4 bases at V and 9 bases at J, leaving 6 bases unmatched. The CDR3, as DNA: TGTGCCAGCAGCCCGAGGACAGGGGGACGCTACACCTTC. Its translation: CASSPRTGGRYTF.

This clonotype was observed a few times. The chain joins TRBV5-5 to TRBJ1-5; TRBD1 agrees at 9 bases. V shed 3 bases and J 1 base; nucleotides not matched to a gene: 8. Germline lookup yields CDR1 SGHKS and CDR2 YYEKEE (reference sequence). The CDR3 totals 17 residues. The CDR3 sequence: CASSSSGTGLSNQPQHF. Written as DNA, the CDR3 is TGTGCCAGCAGCTCCTCCGGGACAGGGTTGAGCAATCAGCCCCAGCATTTT. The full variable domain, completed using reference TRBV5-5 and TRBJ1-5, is DAGVTQSPTHLIKTRGQQVTLRCSPISGHKSVSWYQQVLGQGPQFIFQYYEKEERGRGNFPDRFSARQFPNYSSELNVNALLLGDSALYLCASSSSGTGLSNQPQHFGDGTRLSIL.

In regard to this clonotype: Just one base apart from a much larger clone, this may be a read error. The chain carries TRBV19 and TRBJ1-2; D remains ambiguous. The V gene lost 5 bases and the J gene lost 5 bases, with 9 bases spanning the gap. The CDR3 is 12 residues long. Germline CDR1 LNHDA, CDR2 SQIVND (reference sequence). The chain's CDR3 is CASSVGEYGYTF. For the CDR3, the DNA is TGTGCCAGTAGTGTCGGGGAGTATGGCTACACCTTC.

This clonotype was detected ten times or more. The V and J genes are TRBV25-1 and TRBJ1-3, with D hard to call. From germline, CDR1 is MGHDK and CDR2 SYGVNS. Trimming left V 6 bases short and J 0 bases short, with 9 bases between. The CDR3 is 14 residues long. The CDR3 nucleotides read TGTGCCAGCAGGGACGGAAGCTCTGGAAACACCATATATTTT. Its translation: CASRDGSSGNTIYF.

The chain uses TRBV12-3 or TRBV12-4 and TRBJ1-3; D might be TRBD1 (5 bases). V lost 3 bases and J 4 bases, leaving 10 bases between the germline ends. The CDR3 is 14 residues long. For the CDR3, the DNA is TGTGCCAGCAGTTTCTCCAGGGCAGGAAACACCATATATTTT. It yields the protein CASSFSRAGNTIYF.

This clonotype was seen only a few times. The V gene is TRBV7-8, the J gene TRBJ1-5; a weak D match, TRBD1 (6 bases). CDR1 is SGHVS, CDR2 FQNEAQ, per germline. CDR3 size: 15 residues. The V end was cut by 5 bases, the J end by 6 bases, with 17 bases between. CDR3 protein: CASSPIGGGGQPQHF. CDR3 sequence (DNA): TGTGCCAGCAGCCCCATCGGGGGAGGGGGTCAGCCCCAGCATTTT.

In DNA form, the CDR3 reads TGTGCCAGCAGCTTGCCGCCGGGACACTTAAACACCATATATTTT. Amino acid sequence: CASSLPPGHLNTIYF. This sequence joins TRBV7-2 and TRBJ1-3, with D perhaps TRBD1 (6 bases). Trimming removed 3 bases at V and 6 bases at J, with 15 bases between. Germline V CDR1 and CDR2: SGHTA, FQGNSA. This CDR3 is 15 amino acids long.

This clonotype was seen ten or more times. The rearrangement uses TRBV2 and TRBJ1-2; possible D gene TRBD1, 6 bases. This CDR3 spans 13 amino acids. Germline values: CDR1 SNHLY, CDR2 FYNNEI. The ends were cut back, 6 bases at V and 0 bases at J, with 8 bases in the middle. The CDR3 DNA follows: TGTGCCAGCAGAGGGGGAGCTAACTATGGCTACACCTTC. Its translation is CASRGGANYGYTF.

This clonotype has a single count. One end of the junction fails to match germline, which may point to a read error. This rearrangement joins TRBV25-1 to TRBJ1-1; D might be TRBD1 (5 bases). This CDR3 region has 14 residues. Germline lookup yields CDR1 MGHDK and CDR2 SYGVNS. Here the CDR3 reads CACSVHRLPIEAFF. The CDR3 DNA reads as TGTGCCTGCAGCGTTCACAGGTTACCAATTGAAGCTTTCTTT.